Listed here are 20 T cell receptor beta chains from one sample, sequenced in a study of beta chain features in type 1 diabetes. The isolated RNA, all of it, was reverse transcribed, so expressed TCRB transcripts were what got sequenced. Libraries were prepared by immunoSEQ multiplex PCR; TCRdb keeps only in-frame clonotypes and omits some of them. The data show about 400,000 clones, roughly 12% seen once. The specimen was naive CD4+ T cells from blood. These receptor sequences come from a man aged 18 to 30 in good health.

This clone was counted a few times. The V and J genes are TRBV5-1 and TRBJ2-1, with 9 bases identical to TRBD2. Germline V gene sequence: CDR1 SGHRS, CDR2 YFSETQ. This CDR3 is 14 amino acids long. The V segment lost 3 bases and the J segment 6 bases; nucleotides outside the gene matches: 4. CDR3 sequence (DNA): TGCGCCAGCAGCTCGACTAGCGGCGTCAATGAGCAGTTCTTC. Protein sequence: CASSSTSGVNEQFF.

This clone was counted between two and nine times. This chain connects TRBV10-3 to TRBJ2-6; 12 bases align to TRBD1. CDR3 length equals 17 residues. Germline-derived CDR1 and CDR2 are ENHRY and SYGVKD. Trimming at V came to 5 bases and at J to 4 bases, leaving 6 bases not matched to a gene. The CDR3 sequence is CAISRGQGAGGANVLTF. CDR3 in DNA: TGTGCCATCAGTCGGGGACAGGGGGCTGGAGGGGCCAACGTCCTGACTTTC.

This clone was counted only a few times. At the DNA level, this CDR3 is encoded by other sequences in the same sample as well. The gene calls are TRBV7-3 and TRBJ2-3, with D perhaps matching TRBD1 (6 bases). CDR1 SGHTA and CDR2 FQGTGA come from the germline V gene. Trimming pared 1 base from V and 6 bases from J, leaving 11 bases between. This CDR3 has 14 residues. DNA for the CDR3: TGTGCCAGCAGCTTAAACAGGGTGTCCGATACGCAGTATTTT. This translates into CASSLNRVSDTQYF.

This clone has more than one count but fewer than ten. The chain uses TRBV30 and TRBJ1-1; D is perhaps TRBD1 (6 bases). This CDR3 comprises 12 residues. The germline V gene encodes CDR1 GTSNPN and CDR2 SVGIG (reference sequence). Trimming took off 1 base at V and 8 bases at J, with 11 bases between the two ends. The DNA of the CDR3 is TGTGCCTGGAGTGATACAGGGCCCGAAGCTTTCTTT. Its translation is CAWSDTGPEAFF.

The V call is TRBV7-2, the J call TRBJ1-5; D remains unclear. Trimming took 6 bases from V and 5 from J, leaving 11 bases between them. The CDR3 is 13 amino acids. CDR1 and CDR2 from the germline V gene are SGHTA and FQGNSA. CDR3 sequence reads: CASSFAEDQPQHF. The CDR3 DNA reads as TGTGCCAGCAGTTTTGCAGAGGATCAGCCCCAGCATTTT. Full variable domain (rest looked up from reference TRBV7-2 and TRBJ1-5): GAGVSQSPSNKVTEKGKDVELRCDPISGHTALYWYRQSLGQGLEFLIYFQGNSAPDKSGLPSDRFSAERTGGSVSTLTIQRTQQEDSAVYLCASSFAEDQPQHFGDGTRLSIL.

The CDR3, as DNA: TGTGCCAGCAGCCCAGGCTTCTCCTACGAGCAGTACTTC. Translated, it gives CASSPGFSYEQYF. This chain joins TRBV7-2 and TRBJ2-7; the D is unclear. Trimming left V 5 bases short and J 0 bases short, with 8 bases between. Germline CDR1 SGHTA, CDR2 FQGNSA. The CDR3 is 13 amino acids. Drawing the rest from reference TRBV7-2 and TRBJ2-7, the complete variable domain is GAGVSQSPSNKVTEKGKDVELRCDPISGHTALYWYRQSLGQGLEFLIYFQGNSAPDKSGLPSDRFSAERTGGSVSTLTIQRTQQEDSAVYLCASSPGFSYEQYFGPGTRLTVT.

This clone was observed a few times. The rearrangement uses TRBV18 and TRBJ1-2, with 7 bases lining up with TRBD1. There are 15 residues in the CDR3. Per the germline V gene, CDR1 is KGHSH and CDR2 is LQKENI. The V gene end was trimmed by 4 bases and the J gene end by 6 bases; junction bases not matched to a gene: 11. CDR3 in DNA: TGTGCCAGCTCACTAATCACAGGGGAATGGCATGGCTACACCTTC. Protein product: CASSLITGEWHGYTF.

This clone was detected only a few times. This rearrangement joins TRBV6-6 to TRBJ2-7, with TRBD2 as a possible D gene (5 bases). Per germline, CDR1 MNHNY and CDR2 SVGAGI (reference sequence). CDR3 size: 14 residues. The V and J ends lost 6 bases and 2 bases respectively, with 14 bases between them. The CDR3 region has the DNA TGTGCCAGCAGCCTTAGAGGGCGTCCCTACGAGCAGTACTTC. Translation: CASSLRGRPYEQYF.

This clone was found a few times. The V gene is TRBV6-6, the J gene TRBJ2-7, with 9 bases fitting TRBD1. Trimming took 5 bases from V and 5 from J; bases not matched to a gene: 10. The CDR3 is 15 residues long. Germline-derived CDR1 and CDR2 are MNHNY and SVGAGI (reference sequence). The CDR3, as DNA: TGTGCCAGCAGTCCCCGGGACAGGGTCAGGCACGAGCAGTACTTC. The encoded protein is CASSPRDRVRHEQYF.

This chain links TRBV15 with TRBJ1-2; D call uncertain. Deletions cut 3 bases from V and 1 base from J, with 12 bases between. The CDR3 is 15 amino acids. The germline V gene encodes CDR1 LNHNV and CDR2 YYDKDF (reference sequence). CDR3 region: CATSRPPQHNYGYTF. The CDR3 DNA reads TGTGCCACCAGCAGGCCCCCACAGCATAACTATGGCTACACCTTC. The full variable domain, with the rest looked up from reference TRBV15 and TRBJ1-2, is DAMVIQNPRYQVTQFGKPVTLSCSQTLNHNVMYWYQQKSSQAPKLLFHYYDKDFNNEADTPDNFQSRRPNTSFCFLDIRSPGLGDTAMYLCATSRPPQHNYGYTFGSGTRLTVV.

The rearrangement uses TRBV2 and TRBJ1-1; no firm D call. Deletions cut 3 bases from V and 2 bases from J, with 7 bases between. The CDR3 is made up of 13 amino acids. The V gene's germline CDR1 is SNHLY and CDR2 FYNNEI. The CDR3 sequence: CASSDGQNTEAFF. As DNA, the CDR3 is TGTGCCAGCAGTGATGGCCAAAACACTGAAGCTTTCTTT.

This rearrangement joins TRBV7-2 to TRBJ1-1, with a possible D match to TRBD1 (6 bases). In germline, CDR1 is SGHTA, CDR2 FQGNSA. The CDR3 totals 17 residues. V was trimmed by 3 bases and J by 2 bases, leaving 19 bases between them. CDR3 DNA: TGTGCCAGCAGCTTCCCCCCGGGGGGGCGCAGAAACACTGAAGCTTTCTTT. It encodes CASSFPPGGRRNTEAFF.

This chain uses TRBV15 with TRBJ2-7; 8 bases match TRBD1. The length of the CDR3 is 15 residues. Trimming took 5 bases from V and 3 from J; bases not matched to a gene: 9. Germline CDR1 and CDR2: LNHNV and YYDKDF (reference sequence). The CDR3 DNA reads TGTGCCACCAGCCCACGACAGGGGAGTAGCTACGAGCAGTACTTC. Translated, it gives CATSPRQGSSYEQYF. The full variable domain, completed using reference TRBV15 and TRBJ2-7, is DAMVIQNPRYQVTQFGKPVTLSCSQTLNHNVMYWYQQKSSQAPKLLFHYYDKDFNNEADTPDNFQSRRPNTSFCFLDIRSPGLGDTAMYLCATSPRQGSSYEQYFGPGTRLTVT.

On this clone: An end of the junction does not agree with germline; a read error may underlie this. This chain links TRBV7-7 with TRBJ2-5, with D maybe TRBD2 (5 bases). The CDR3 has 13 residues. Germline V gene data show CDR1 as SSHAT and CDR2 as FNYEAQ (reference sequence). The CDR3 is CASSTSRGETQYF. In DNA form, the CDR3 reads TGTGCTAGCAGCACGTCTCGGGGAGAGACCCAGTACTTC.

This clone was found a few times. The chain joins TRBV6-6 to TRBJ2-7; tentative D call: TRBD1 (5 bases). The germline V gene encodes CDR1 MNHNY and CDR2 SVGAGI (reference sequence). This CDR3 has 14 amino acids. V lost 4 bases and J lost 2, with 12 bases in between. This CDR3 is CASSSQTATYEQYF. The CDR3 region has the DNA TGTGCCAGCAGTTCGCAGACAGCAACCTACGAGCAGTACTTC.

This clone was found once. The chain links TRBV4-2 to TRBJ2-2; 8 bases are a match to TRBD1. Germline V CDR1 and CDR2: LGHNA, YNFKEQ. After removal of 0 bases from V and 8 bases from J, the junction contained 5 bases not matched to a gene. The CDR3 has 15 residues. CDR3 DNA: TGTGCCAGCAGCCAAGACAGGGGGCGGTTAGGGGAGCTGTTTTTT. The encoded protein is CASSQDRGRLGELFF.

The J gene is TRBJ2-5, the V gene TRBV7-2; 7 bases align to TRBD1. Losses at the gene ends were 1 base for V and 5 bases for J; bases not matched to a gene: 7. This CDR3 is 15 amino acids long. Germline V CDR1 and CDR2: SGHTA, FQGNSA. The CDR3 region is CASSLVDRPGETQYF. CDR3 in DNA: TGTGCCAGCAGCTTAGTGGACAGGCCCGGGGAGACCCAGTACTTC.

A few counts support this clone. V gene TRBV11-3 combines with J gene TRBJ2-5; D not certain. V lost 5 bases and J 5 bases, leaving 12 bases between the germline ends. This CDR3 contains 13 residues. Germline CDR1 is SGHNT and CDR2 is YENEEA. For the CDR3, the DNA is TGTGCCAGCAGCCCGGGTAGTGGGGAGACCCAGTACTTC. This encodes CASSPGSGETQYF.

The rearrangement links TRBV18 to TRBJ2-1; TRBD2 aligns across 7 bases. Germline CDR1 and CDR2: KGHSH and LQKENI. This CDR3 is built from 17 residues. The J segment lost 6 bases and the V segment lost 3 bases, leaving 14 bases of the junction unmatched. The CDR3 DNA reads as TGTGCCAGCTCACCGCCGGACGGGGGGACTCGAGTCAATGAGCAGTTCTTC. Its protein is CASSPPDGGTRVNEQFF.

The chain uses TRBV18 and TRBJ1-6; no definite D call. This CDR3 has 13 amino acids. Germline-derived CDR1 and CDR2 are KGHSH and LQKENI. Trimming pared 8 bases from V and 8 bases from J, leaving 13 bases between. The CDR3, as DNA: TGTGCCAGCCTCCGAGGCGGGGATTCACCCCTCCACTTT. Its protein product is CASLRGGDSPLHF.